The clone carrying this T cell receptor (beta chain) was seen at least ten times. Each CDR3 protein is one row after TCRdb ran MiXCR on the 5' RACE reads. The top ten hold less than 3.5% of the sample, which has over 250,000 distinct CDR3 sequences, roughly 4.8% seen once. The sample is drawn from a study of T cells after yellow fever vaccination. CDR3 size: 15 residues. Per germline, CDR1 LGHNA and CDR2 YSLEER. V lost 1 base and J 4 bases, leaving 13 bases between the germline ends. The genes are TRBV4-3 and TRBJ1-1; D is unclear. Material: CD4+ T cells sorted from PBMCs, obtained on the day of the yellow fever booster vaccination. This receptor was identified in a man between 18 and 35 years old who received the YFV17D yellow fever vaccine. This CDR3 is CASSQGSRMSTEAFF. Here the CDR3 DNA reads TGCGCCAGCAGCCAAGGGTCCAGAATGAGCACTGAAGCTTTCTTT.